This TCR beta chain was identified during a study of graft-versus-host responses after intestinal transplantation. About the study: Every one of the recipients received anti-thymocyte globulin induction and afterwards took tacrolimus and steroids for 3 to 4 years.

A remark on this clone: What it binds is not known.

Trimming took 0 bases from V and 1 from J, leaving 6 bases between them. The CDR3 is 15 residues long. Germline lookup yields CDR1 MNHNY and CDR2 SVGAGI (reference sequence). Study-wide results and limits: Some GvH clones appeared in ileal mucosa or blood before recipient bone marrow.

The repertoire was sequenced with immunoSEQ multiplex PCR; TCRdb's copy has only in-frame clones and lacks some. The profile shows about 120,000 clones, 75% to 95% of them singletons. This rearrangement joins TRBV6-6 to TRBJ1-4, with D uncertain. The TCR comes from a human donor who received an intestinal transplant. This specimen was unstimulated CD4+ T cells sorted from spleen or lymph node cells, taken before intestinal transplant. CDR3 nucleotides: TGTGCCAGCAGTTACTCGTCGGGAACTAATGAAAAACTGTTTTTT. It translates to CASSYSSGTNEKLFF.